Given below is one TCR beta chain in context. Its cognate antigen is unknown. This CDR3 region has 16 residues. From germline, CDR1 is SEHNR and CDR2 FQNEAQ (reference sequence). This record belongs to a study of memory CD4+ T cells and cytomegalovirus serostatus. Across the study: Healthy Belgian adult donors included nine or ten CMV-positive and approximately 25 CMV-negative people. The study's findings and limits: Suggested: most of the CMV-linked TCR signature lies in CD4+ memory cells. 67 of 164 known CMV-associated TCRbeta sequences appeared in CD4+ memory.

Clones were read by immunoSEQ multiplex PCR, and TCRdb kept only the in-frame ones, dropping some. The sample yields 45,000 or so clones, about four fifths seen once. The sort gate was single viable CD3+CD4+CD8-CD45RO+ cells for memory CD4+ T cells. V usage is TRBV7-9 and J usage is TRBJ2-5; D might be TRBD1 or TRBD2, each matching 5 bases. The J call could be wrong; TRBJ2-7 is a better fit for the DNA end. Sequenced sample: memory CD4+ T cells from blood. The sequence was obtained from an adult in good health and CMV-seronegative. The CDR3 is CASSLDQAGRAYEQYF. The CDR3 nucleotides read TGTGCCAGCAGCTTAGATCAAGCAGGGAGAGCCTACGAGCAGTACTTC.